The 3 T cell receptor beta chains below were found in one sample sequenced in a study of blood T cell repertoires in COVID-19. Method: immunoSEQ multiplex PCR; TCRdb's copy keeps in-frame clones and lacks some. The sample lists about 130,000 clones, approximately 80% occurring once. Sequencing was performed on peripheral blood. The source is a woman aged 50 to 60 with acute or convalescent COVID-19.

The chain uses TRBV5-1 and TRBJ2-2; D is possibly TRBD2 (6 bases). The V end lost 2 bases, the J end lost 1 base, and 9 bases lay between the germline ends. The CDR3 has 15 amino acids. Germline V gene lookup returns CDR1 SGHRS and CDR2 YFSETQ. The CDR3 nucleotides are TGCGCCAGCAGCTTCAATAGCGGGAACACCGGGGAGCTGTTTTTT. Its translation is CASSFNSGNTGELFF.

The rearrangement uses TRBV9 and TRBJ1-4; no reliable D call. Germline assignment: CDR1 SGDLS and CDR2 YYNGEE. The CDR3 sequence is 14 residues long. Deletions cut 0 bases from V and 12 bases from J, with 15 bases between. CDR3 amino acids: CASSVEMSGGQLFF. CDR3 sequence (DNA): TGTGCCAGCAGCGTAGAAATGAGTGGCGGGCAACTGTTTTTT.

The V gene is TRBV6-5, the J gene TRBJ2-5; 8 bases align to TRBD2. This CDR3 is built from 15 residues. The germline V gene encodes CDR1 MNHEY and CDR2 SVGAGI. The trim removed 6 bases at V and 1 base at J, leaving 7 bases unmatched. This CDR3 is CASSPPGTSQETQYF. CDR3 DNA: TGTGCCAGCAGCCCCCCCGGGACTAGCCAAGAGACCCAGTACTTC.